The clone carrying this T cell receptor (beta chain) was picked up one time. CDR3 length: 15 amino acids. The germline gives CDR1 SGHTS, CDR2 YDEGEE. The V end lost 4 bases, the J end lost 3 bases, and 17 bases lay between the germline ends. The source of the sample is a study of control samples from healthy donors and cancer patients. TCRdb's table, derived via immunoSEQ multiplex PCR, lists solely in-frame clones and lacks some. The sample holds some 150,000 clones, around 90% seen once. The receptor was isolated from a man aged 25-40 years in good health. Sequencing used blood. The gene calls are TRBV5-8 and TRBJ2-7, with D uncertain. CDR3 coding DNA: TGTGCCAGCAGCATGGATACAGTTCACCGCTACGAGCAGTACTTC. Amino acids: CASSMDTVHRYEQYF.